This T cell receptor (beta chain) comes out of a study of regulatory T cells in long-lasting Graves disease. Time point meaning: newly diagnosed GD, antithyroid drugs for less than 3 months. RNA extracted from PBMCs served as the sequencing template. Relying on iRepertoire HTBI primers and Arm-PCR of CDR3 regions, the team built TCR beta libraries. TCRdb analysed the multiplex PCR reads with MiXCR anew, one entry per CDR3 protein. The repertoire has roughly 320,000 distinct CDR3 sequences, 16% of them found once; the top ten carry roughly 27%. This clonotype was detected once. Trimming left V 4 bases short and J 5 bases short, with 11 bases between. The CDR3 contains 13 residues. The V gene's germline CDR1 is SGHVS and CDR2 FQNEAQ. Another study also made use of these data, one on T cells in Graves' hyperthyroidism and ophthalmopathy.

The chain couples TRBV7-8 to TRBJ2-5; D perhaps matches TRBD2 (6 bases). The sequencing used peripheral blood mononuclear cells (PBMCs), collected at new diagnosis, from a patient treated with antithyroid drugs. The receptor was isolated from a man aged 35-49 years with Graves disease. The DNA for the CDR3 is TGTGCCAGCAGCTCGGACTACATGGAGACCCAGTACTTC. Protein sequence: CASSSDYMETQYF.